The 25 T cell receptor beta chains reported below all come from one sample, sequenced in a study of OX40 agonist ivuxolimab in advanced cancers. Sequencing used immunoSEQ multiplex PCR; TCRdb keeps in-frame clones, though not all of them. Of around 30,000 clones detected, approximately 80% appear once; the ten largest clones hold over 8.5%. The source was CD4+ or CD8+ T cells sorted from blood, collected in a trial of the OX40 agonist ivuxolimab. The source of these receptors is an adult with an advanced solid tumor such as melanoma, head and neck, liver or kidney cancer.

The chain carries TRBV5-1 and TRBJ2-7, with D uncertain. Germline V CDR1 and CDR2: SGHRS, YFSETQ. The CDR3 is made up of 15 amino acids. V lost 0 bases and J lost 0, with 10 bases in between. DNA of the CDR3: TGCGCCAGCAGCTTGGTTAGTCTACCCTCCTACGAGCAGTACTTC. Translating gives CASSLVSLPSYEQYF. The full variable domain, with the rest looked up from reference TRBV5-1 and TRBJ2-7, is KAGVTQTPRYLIKTRGQQVTLSCSPISGHRSVSWYQQTPGQGLQFLFEYFSETQRNKGNFPGRFSGRQFSNSRSEMNVSTLELGDSALYLCASSLVSLPSYEQYFGPGTRLTVT.

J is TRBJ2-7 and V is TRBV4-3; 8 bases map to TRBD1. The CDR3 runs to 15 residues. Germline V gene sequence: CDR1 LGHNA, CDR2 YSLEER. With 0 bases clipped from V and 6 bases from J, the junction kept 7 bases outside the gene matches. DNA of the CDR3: TGCGCCAGCAGCCAAGATAGGACAGGGACCCTCGAGCAGTACTTC. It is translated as CASSQDRTGTLEQYF.

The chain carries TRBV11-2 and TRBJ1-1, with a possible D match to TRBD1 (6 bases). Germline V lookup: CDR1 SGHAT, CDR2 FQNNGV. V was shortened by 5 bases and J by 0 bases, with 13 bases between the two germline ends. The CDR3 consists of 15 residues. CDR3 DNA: TGTGCCAGCAGCCCCCTGGGGGCAATGAACACTGAAGCTTTCTTT. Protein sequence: CASSPLGAMNTEAFF. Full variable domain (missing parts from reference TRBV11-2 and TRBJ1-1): EAGVAQSPRYKIIEKRQSVAFWCNPISGHATLYWYQQILGQGPKLLIQFQNNGVVDDSQLPKDRFSAERLKGVDSTLKIQPAKLEDSAVYLCASSPLGAMNTEAFFGQGTRLTVV.

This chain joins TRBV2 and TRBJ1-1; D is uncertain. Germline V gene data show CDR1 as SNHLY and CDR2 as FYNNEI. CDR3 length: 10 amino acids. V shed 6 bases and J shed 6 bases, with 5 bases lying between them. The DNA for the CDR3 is TGTGCCAGCAGAGCGGCTGAAGCTTTCTTT. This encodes CASRAAEAFF.

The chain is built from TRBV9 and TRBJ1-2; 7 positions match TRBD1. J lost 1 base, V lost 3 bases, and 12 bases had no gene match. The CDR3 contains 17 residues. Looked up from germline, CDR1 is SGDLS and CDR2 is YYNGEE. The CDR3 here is CASSANELTGINYGYTF. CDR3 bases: TGTGCCAGCAGCGCAAACGAACTGACAGGGATTAACTATGGCTACACCTTC.

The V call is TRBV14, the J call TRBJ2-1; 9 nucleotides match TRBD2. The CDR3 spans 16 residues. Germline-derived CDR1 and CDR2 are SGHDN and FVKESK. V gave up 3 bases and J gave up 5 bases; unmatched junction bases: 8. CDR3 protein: CASSQTGGGGDNEQFF. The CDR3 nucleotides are TGTGCCAGCAGCCAGACCGGTGGCGGGGGGGACAATGAGCAGTTCTTC.

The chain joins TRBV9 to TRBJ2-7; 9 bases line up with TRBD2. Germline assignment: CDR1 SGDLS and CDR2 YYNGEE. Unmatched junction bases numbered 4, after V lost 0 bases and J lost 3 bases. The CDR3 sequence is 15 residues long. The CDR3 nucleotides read TGTGCCAGCAGCGTAGCGGCGGGGGGGATCTACGAGCAGTACTTC. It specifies CASSVAAGGIYEQYF.

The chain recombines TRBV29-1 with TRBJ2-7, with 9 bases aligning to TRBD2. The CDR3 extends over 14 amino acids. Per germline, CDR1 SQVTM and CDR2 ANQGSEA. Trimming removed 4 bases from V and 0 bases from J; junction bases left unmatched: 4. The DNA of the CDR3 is TGCAGCGTTGGCGGGGGGGCCCTCTCCTACGAGCAGTACTTC. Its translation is CSVGGGALSYEQYF.

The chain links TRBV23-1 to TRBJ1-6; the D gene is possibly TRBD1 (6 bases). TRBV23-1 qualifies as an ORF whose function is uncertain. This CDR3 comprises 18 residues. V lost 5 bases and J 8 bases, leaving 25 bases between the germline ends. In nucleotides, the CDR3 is TGCGCCAGCAGTTCCCGTAACCTGAGGGGGACTTGGGATTCACCCCTCCACTTT. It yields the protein CASSSRNLRGTWDSPLHF.

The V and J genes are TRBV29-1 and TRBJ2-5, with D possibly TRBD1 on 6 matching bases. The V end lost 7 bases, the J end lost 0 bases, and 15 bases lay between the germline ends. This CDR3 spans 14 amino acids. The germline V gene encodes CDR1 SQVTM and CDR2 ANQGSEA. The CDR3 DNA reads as TGCAGCGCCCGAGGGGGAGATTACCAAGAGACCCAGTACTTC. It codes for CSARGGDYQETQYF.

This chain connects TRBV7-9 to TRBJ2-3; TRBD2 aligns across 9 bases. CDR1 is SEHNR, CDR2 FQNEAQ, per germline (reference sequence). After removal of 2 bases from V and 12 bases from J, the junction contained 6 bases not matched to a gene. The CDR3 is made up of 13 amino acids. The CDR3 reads CASSLPGLADQYF. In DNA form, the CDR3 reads TGTGCCAGCAGCTTACCGGGACTAGCAGATCAGTATTTT.

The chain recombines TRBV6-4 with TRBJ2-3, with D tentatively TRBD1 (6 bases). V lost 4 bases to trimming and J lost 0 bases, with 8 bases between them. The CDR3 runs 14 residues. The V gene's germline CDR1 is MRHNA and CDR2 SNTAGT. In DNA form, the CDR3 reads TGTGCCAGCAGTGCACAGGGTAGCACAGATACGCAGTATTTT. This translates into CASSAQGSTDTQYF.

The DNA of the CDR3 is TGCGCCAGCAGCTTGGGTTGGGGGCCCCTCCACTTT. Translating gives CASSLGWGPLHF. This chain uses TRBV5-1 with TRBJ1-6, with D perhaps matching TRBD1 (5 bases). Deletions cut 0 bases from V and 13 bases from J, with 8 bases between. The germline gives CDR1 SGHRS, CDR2 YFSETQ. There are 12 residues in the CDR3.

Here the CDR3 DNA reads TGTGCCAGCAGCTCCTACAGGGATGGCACTGAAGCTTTCTTT. Protein sequence: CASSSYRDGTEAFF. This chain joins TRBV7-6 and TRBJ1-1, with D possibly TRBD1 on 6 matching bases. V lost 4 bases and J 4 bases, leaving 13 bases between the germline ends. Germline CDR1 and CDR2: SGHVS and FNYEAQ. The CDR3 has 14 residues.

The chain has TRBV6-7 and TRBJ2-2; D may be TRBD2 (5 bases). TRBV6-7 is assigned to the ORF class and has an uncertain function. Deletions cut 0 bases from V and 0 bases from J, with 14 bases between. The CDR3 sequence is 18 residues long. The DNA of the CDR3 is TGTGCCAGCAGTTACTCCCGGCTTGGGAGAGCGAACACCGGGGAGCTGTTTTTT. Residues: CASSYSRLGRANTGELFF.

The CDR3 loop is CASSPGPSYEQYF. CDR3 bases: TGTGCCAGCAGCCCGGGACCCTCCTACGAGCAGTACTTC. The chain recombines TRBV7-3 with TRBJ2-7; D could derive from TRBD1 or TRBD2 (5 bases each). Trimming shortened V by 5 bases and J by 0 bases, and 8 bases separated the two germline ends. Germline V CDR1 and CDR2: SGHTA, FQGTGA. This CDR3 is built from 13 residues.

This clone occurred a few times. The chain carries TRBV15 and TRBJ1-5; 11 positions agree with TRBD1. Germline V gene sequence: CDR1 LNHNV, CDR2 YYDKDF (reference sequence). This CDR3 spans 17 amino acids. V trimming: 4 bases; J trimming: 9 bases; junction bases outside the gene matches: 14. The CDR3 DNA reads TGTGCCACCAGCAACCCCGGGACAGGGGGGAGGTTTTCGCCCCAGCATTTT. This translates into CATSNPGTGGRFSPQHF.

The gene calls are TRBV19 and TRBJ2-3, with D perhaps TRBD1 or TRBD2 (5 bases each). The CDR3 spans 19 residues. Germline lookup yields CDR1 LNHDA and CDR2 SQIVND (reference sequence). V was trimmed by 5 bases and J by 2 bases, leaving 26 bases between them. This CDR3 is CASSYLIAGDPEFTDTQYF. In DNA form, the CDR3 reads TGTGCCAGTAGTTATTTGATTGCCGGGGACCCTGAATTCACAGATACGCAGTATTTT.

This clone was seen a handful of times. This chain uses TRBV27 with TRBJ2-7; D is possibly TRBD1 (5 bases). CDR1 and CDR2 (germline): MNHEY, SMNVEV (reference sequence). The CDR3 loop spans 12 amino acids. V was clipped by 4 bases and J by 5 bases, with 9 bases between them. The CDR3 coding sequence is TGTGCCAGCAGTTGGGGCGGTCACGAGCAGTACTTC. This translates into CASSWGGHEQYF.

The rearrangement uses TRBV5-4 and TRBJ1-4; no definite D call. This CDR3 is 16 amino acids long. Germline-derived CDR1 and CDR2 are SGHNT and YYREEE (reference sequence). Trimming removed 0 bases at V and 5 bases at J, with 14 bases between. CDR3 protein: CASSLGPTGGNEKLFF. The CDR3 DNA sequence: TGTGCCAGCAGCTTGGGTCCTACGGGAGGGAATGAAAAACTGTTTTTT.

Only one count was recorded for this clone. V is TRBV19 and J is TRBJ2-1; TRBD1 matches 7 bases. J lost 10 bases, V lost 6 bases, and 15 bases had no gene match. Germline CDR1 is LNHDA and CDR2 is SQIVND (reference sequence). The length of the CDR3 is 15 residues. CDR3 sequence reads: CASRRGPDSQGEQFF. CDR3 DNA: TGTGCCAGTAGGAGGGGGCCCGATTCTCAGGGCGAGCAGTTCTTC.

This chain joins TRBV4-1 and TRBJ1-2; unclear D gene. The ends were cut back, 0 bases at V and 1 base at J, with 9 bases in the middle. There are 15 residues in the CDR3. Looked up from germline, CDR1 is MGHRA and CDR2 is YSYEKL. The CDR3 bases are TGCGCCAGCAGCCAAGATCCGTCGGTTAACTATGGCTACACCTTC. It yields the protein CASSQDPSVNYGYTF.

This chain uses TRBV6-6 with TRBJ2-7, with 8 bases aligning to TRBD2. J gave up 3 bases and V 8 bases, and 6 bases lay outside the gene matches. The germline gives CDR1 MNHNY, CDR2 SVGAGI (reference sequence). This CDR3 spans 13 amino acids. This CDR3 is CASQLTSGYEQYF. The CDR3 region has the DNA TGTGCCAGCCAATTAACTAGCGGCTACGAGCAGTACTTC.

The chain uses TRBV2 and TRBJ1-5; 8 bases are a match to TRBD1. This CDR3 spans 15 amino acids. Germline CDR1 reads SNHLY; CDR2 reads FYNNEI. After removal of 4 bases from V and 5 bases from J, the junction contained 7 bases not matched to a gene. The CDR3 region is CASSGGDRGDQPQHF. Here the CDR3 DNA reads TGTGCCAGCAGTGGAGGCGACAGGGGCGATCAGCCCCAGCATTTT.

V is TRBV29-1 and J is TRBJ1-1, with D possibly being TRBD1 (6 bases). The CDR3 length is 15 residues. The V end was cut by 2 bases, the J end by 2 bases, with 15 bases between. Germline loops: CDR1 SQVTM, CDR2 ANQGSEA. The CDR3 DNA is TGCAGCGTTGAAATGGACAGCGGGTCTAACACTGAAGCTTTCTTT. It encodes CSVEMDSGSNTEAFF.